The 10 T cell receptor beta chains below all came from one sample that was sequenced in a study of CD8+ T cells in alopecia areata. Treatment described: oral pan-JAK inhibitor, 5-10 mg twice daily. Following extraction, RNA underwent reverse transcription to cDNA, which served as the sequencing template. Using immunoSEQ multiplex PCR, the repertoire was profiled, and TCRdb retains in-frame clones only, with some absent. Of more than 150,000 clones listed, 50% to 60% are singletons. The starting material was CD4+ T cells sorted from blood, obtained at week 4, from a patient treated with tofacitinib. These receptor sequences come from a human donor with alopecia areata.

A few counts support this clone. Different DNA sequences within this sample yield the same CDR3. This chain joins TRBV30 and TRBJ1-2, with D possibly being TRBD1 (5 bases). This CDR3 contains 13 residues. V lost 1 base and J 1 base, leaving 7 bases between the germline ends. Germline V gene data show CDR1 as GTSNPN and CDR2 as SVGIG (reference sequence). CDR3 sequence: CAWSAGGNYGYTF. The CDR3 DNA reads TGTGCCTGGAGTGCCGGGGGTAACTATGGCTACACCTTC.

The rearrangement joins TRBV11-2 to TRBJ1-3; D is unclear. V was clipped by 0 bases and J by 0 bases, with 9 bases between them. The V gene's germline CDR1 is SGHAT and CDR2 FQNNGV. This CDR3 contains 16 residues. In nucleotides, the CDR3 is TGTGCCAGCAGCTTAGATTCGGGTGGCTCTGGAAACACCATATATTTT. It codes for CASSLDSGGSGNTIYF.

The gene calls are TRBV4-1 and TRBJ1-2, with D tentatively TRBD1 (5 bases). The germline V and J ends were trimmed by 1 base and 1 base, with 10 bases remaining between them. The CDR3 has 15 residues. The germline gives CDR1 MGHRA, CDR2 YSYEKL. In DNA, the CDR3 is TGCGCCAGCAGCCAAGGGCAGGGTTATAACTATGGCTACACCTTC. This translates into CASSQGQGYNYGYTF.

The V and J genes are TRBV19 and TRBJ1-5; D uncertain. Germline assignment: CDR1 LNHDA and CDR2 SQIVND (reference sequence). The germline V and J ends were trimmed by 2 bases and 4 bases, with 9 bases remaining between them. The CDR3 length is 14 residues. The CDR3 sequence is CASSIKSNNQPQHF. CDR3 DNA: TGTGCCAGTAGTATAAAATCAAATAATCAGCCCCAGCATTTT.

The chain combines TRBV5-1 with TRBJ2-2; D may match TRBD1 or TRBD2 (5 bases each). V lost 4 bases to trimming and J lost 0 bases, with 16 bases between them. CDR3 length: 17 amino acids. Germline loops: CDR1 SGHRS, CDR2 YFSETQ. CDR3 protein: CASSPAPRGANTGELFF. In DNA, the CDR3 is TGCGCCAGCAGCCCCGCACCTCGGGGCGCGAACACCGGGGAGCTGTTTTTT.

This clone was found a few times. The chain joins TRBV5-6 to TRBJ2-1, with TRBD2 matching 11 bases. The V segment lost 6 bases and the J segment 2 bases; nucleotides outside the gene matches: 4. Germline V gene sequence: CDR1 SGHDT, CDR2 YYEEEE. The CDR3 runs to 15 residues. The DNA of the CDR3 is TGTGCCAGCACCCATAGCGGGGGGGCCTACAATGAGCAGTTCTTC. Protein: CASTHSGGAYNEQFF.

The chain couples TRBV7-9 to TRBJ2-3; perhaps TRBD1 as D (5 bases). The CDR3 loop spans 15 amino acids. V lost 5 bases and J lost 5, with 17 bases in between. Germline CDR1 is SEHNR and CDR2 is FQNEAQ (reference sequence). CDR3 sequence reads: CASSIPSGSGDTQYF. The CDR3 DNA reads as TGTGCCAGCAGCATCCCTTCAGGGTCGGGAGATACGCAGTATTTT.

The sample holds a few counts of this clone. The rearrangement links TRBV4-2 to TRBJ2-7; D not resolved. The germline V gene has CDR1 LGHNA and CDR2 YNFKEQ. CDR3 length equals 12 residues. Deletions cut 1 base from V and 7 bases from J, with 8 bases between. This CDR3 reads CASSQGDSEQYF. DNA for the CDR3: TGTGCCAGCAGCCAAGGAGATAGTGAGCAGTACTTC.

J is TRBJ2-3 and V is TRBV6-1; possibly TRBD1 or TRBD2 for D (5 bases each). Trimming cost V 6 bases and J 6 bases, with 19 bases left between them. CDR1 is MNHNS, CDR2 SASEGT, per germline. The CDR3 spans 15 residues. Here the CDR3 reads CASRGLEGRQDTQYF. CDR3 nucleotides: TGTGCCAGCAGGGGGCTAGAGGGACGTCAGGATACGCAGTATTTT.

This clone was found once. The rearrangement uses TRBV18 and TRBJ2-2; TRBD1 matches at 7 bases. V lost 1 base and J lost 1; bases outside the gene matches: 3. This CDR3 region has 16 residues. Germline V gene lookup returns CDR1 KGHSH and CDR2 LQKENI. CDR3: CASSPQGAKNTGELFF. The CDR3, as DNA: TGTGCCAGCTCACCACAGGGGGCGAAGAACACCGGGGAGCTGTTTTTT.